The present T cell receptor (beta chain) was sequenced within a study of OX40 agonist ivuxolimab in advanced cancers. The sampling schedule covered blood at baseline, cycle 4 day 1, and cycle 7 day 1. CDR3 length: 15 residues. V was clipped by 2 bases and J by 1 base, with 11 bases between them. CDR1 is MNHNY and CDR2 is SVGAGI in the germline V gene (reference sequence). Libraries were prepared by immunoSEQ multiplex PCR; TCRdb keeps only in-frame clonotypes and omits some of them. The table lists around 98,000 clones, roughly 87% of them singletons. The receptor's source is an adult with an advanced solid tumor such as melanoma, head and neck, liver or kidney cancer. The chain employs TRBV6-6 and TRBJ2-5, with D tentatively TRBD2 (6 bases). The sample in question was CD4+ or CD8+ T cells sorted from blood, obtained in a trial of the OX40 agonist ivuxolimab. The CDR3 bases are TGTGCCAGCAGTTACAGGGTGGGGGGCCAAGAGACCCAGTACTTC. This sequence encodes CASSYRVGGQETQYF.